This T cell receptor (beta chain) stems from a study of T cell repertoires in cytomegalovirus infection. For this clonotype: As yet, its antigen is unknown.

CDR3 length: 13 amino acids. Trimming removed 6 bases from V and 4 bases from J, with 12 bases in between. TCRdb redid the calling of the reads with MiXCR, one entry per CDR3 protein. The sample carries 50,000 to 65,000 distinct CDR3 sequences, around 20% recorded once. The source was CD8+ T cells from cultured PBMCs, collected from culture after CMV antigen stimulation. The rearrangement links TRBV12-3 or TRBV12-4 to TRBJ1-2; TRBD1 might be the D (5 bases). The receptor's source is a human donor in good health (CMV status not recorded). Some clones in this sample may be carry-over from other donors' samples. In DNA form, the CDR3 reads TGTGCCAGCAGGCCGGACACACTCTATGGCTACACCTTC. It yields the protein CASRPDTLYGYTF.